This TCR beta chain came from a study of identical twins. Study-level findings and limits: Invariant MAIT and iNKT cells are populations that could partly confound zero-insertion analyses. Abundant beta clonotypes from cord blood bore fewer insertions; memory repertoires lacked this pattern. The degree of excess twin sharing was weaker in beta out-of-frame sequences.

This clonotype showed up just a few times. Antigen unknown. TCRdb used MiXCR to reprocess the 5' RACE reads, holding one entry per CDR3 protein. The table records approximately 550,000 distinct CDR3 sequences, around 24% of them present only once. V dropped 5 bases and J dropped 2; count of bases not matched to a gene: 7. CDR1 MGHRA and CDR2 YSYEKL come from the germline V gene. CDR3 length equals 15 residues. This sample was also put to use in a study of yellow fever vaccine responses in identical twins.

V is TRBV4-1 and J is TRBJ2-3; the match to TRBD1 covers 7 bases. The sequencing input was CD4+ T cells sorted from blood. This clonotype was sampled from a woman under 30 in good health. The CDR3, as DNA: TGCGCCAGCAGCAAAACAGGGGTGACCACAGATACGCAGTATTTT. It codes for CASSKTGVTTDTQYF.